This TCR beta chain was retrieved from a study of beta chain features in type 1 diabetes. Study-level points and caveats: The question left open here concerned HLA type influencing TCRB rearrangement. Diminished insertions and augmented deletions at VDJ junctions characterized type 1 diabetes patients. Sequencing used cDNA, and cells with high TCR expression could therefore be over-represented.

Every isolated RNA sample was fully reverse transcribed, so sequencing captured expressed TCRB transcripts. Only in-frame clones appear in the TCRdb table, and some are missing; sequencing was by immunoSEQ multiplex PCR. Of about 330,000 clones listed, 8% to 13% are singletons. V dropped 0 bases and J dropped 7; count of bases not matched to a gene: 6. The CDR3 spans 15 residues. Per germline, CDR1 SGDLS and CDR2 YYNGEE. About this clone itself: Its antigen is not identified.

The receptor comes from a woman in her twenties or thirties in good health. The chain links TRBV9 to TRBJ2-1, with 8 bases matching TRBD2. Sequencing was done on a sample of naive CD4+ T cells from blood. CDR3 sequence: CASSVGPGGPNEQFF. CDR3 bases: TGTGCCAGCAGCGTAGGTCCGGGAGGGCCTAATGAGCAGTTCTTC.